This T cell receptor (beta chain) emerged from a study of blood T cell repertoires in COVID-19. Across the study: The samples span acute and convalescent COVID-19 from the United States, Italy and Spain. T cells, B-cell-depleted T cells, or PBMCs supplied cDNA or gDNA.

CDR1 LNHDA and CDR2 SQIVND come from the germline V gene (reference sequence). The CDR3 runs 14 residues. V was clipped by 8 bases and J by 0 bases; unmatched bases: 7. In the authors' workflow: Estimation of nucleated cell counts was performed using reference gene primer amplification. Some clones are missing from TCRdb's copy, which holds only in-frame ones; the method was immunoSEQ multiplex PCR. The DNA was the basis for D and trimming; V, J and clone size are from that table. The repertoire holds 25,000 to 30,000 clones, with roughly 90% as singletons. This TCR was recovered from a human donor in a cohort sampled during active COVID-19. V gene TRBV19 combines with J gene TRBJ2-7; 7 positions agree with TRBD2. The sample was peripheral blood. DNA of the CDR3: TGTGCCAGTCGCCAGACTAGCAACTCCTACGAGCAGTACTTC. Translation: CASRQTSNSYEQYF. Full variable domain (rest looked up from reference TRBV19 and TRBJ2-7): DGGITQSPKYLFRKEGQNVTLSCEQNLNHDAMYWYRQDPGQGLRLIYYSQIVNDFQKGDIAEGYSVSREKKESFPLTVTSAQKNPTAFYLCASRQTSNSYEQYFGPGTRLTVT.